One and the same sample provided the 2 T cell receptor beta chains below, sequenced in a study of blood T cell repertoires in COVID-19. The data were produced by immunoSEQ multiplex PCR, yet TCRdb's version contains in-frame clones alone and is incomplete. Altogether tens of thousands of clones are present, approximately 83% being singletons, with the ten largest covering roughly 4.5%. Source material: peripheral blood. The receptors here all came from a woman aged 55 to 70 with acute or convalescent COVID-19.

This clone was seen only once. The chain uses TRBV18 and TRBJ1-1; the D gene is possibly TRBD1 (6 bases). Trimming took off 4 bases at V and 0 bases at J, with 6 bases between the two ends. CDR3 length: 13 residues. Germline CDR1 is KGHSH and CDR2 is LQKENI. The CDR3 DNA reads as TGTGCCAGCTCACAGGGGGTGAACACTGAAGCTTTCTTT. This gives the protein CASSQGVNTEAFF.

CDR3 sequence reads: CASSPDRSMAQHF. DNA for the CDR3: TGTGCCAGTAGCCCGGACAGGTCAATGGCCCAGCATTTT. The J gene is TRBJ1-5, the V gene TRBV19, with 7 bases identical to TRBD1. The germline CDR1 and CDR2 sequences are LNHDA and SQIVND (reference sequence). This CDR3 spans 13 amino acids. V lost 6 bases, J lost 11 bases, and 10 bases stayed unmatched.